This entry is about one T cell receptor (beta chain). V was clipped by 4 bases and J by 9 bases, with 16 bases between them. The germline V gene encodes CDR1 ENHRY and CDR2 SYGVKD. The CDR3 sequence is 15 residues long. PCR primers comprised 60 Vbeta and 13 Jbeta primers. Here immunoSEQ multiplex PCR was the method, and the copy in TCRdb shows in-frame clones only, minus some. This table holds some 140,000 clones, roughly 79% found once. This sample was included in a study of cytomegalovirus exposure and HLA in healthy donors. The receptor was isolated from a young man in good health and CMV-seronegative. V usage is TRBV10-3 and J usage is TRBJ1-6; possibly TRBD1 for D (5 bases). The source material was PBMCs. The CDR3 protein is CAISGRALAGSPLHF. For the CDR3, the DNA is TGTGCCATCAGTGGCAGGGCGTTAGCGGGTTCACCCCTCCACTTT.